This T cell receptor (beta chain) was identified in a study of CD4+ T cells in melanoma. This table comes from immunoSEQ multiplex PCR, and its TCRdb copy is limited to in-frame clones, with some not included. Of around 20,000 clones in the sample, about four fifths were seen once. Germline loops: CDR1 GTSNPN, CDR2 SVGIG (reference sequence). V lost 2 bases and J 6 bases, leaving 10 bases between the germline ends. The CDR3 spans 12 residues. This clone appeared once. This clonotype was obtained from a human donor with melanoma. Material for sequencing was cells from a culture (not recorded whether cultured in vitro). The chain has TRBV30 and TRBJ1-1; D call uncertain. This CDR3 reads CAWSLLGAEAFF. CDR3 bases: TGTGCCTGGAGTCTTCTCGGAGCTGAAGCTTTCTTT.